The rows below give T cell receptor beta chains drawn from one sample of a study of cytotoxic CD8 clonotypes in ibrutinib-treated CLL. Clones were read by immunoSEQ multiplex PCR, and TCRdb kept only the in-frame ones, dropping some. Here the sample spans some 130,000 clones, 80% to 90% being singletons. The source was PBMCs, collected after 24 months of ibrutinib treatment. These TCRs come from a human donor with chronic lymphocytic leukemia. Both conserved end residues are part of each CDR3. Fields, in order: V gene, clone size, D gene, J gene, CDR3 DNA, CDR3 protein. A D gene is named only where the DNA matches it firmly. Not every row has a clone size; where given, it reads once, few, many or a size class.

V: TRBV6-1; size: few; D: NA; J: TRBJ1-1; DNA: TGTGCCAGCAGTGAAGATAGGACCGGGAATGAAGCTTTCTTT; CDR3: CASSEDRTGNEAFF
V: TRBV9; size: NA; D: NA; J: TRBJ1-3; DNA: TGTGCCAGCAGCGTCAAAGGAAGCTCTGGAAACACCATATATTTT; CDR3: CASSVKGSSGNTIYF
V: TRBV5-6; size: NA; D: NA; J: TRBJ2-7; DNA: TGTGCCAGCACAGTTTCTCGCAACGAGCAGTACTTC; CDR3: CASTVSRNEQYF
V: TRBV19; size: NA; D: TRBD2; J: TRBJ2-7; DNA: TGTGCCAGTAGTATGAAAGGACTAGCTTGGTACGAGCAGTACTTC; CDR3: CASSMKGLAWYEQYF
V: TRBV25-1; size: few; D: NA; J: TRBJ1-2; DNA: TGTGCCAGCAGTGAACAGGGAAACTATGGCTACACCTTC; CDR3: CASSEQGNYGYTF
V: TRBV28; size: NA; D: TRBD1; J: TRBJ1-2; DNA: TGTGCCAGCAGCCCCGGGACAGGGGGGTATGGCTACACCTTC; CDR3: CASSPGTGGYGYTF
V: TRBV11-2; size: NA; D: TRBD2; J: TRBJ2-3; DNA: TGTGCCAGCAGTTACCAGACTAGCGGGGTAGCAGATACGCAGTATTTT; CDR3: CASSYQTSGVADTQYF
V: TRBV11-3; size: NA; D: NA; J: TRBJ1-4; DNA: TGTGCCAGCAGCTCCTCCTTACAGGGCCCTCAATACAATGAAAAACTGTTTTTT; CDR3: CASSSSLQGPQYNEKLFF
V: TRBV4-3; size: NA; D: TRBD2; J: TRBJ2-7; DNA: TGCGCCAGCAGCCTTGGGGCGGGGGGGAACGAGCAGTACTTC; CDR3: CASSLGAGGNEQYF
V: TRBV7-2; size: NA; D: NA; J: TRBJ1-5; DNA: TGTGCCAGCAGCTTAGTTTGGGGGCCGGATCAGCCCCAGCATTTT; CDR3: CASSLVWGPDQPQHF
V: TRBV15; size: few; D: NA; J: TRBJ1-4; DNA: TGTGCCACCAGCAGAGGGCCTAATGAAAAACTGTTTTTT; CDR3: CATSRGPNEKLFF
V: TRBV2; size: once; D: NA; J: TRBJ1-5; DNA: TGTGCCAGCAAGCGGGATCGGGATCAGCCCCAGCATTTT; CDR3: CASKRDRDQPQHF
V: TRBV28; size: once; D: NA; J: TRBJ2-7; DNA: TGTGCCAGCAGCCTCGGGTGGGAAGCTCGGGAGCAGTACTTC; CDR3: CASSLGWEAREQYF
V: TRBV9; size: NA; D: NA; J: TRBJ2-6; DNA: TGTGCCAGCAGCTCGGGCCTAAACACTGGGGCCAACGTCCTGACTTTC; CDR3: CASSSGLNTGANVLTF
V: TRBV6-6; size: once; D: NA; J: TRBJ2-7; DNA: TGTGCCAGCAGTTCCCCTGGGAGCCCGACCTACGAGCAGTACTTC; CDR3: CASSSPGSPTYEQYF
V: TRBV10-1; size: NA; D: NA; J: TRBJ1-1; DNA: TGCGCCAGCAGTCACCGGGACCGGCGGAACACTGAAGCTTTCTTT; CDR3: CASSHRDRRNTEAFF
V: TRBV4-2; size: NA; D: TRBD1; J: TRBJ2-1; DNA: TGTGCCAGCAGCTCCCGGGAAGACAGGGGCGGGAATGAGCAGTTCTTC; CDR3: CASSSREDRGGNEQFF
V: TRBV28; size: NA; D: NA; J: TRBJ1-2; DNA: TGTGCCAGCACTAGGGGAGGTCCCGACTATGGCTACACCTTC; CDR3: CASTRGGPDYGYTF
V: TRBV6-1; size: NA; D: NA; J: TRBJ1-1; DNA: TGTGCCAGCAGTGAAGCGCAATTGATTGGGGGCGACACTGAAGCTTTCTTT; CDR3: CASSEAQLIGGDTEAFF
V: TRBV20-1; size: NA; D: NA; J: TRBJ1-6; DNA: TGCAGTGCTAGGGATAGATTGGACCTCCACTTT; CDR3: CSARDRLDLHF
V: TRBV5-8; size: NA; D: NA; J: TRBJ2-1; DNA: TGTGCCAGCAGCTTAGCCAGGACCCCGCTCTTC; CDR3: CASSLARTPLF
V: TRBV29-1; size: NA; D: NA; J: TRBJ1-2; DNA: TGCAGCGTCCAAGTGTCCCCTTATGGCTACACCTTC; CDR3: CSVQVSPYGYTF
V: TRBV19; size: NA; D: TRBD2; J: TRBJ2-3; DNA: TGTGCCAGTAGTCTAGCGGGGGCCCCCACAGATACGCAGTATTTT; CDR3: CASSLAGAPTDTQYF
V: TRBV4-1; size: NA; D: TRBD1; J: TRBJ1-3; DNA: TGCGCCAGCAGCCAAGCAGTCCCCTACAGGGGGCCTGGAAACACCATATATTTT; CDR3: CASSQAVPYRGPGNTIYF